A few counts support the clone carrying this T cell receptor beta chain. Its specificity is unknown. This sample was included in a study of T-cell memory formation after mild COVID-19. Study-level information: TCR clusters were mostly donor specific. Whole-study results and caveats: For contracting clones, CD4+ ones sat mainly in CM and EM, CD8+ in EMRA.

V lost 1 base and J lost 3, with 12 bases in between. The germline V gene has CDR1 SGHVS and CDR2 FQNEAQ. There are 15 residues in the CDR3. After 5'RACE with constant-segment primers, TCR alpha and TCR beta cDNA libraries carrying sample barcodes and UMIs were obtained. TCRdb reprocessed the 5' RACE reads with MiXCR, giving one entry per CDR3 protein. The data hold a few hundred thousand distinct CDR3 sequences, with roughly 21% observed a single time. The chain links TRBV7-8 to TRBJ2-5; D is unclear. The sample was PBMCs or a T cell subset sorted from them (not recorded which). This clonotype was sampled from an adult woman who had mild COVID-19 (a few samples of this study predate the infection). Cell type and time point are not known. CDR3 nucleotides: TGTGCCAGCAGCTTAGGTTGGGCAGAAGAAGAGACCCAGTACTTC. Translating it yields CASSLGWAEEETQYF. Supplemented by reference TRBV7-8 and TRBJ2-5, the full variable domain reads GAGVSQSPRYKVAKRGQDVALRCDPISGHVSLFWYQQALGQGPEFLTYFQNEAQLDKSGLPSDRFFAERPEGSVSTLKIQRTQQEDSAVYLCASSLGWAEEETQYFGPGTRLLVL.